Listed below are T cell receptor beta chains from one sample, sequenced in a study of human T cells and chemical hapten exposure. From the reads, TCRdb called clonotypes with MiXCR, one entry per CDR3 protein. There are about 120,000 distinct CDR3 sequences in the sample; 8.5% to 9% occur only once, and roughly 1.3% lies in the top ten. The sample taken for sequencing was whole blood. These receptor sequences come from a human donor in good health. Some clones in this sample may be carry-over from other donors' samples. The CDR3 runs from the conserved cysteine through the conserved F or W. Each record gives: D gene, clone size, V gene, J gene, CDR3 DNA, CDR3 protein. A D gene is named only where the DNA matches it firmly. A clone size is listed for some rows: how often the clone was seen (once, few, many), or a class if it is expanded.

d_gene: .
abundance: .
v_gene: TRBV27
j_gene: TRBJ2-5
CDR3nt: TGTGCCAGCAGTTTATCGATCTCGCTAGGTCGAGAGACCCAGTACTTC
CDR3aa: CASSLSISLGRETQYF

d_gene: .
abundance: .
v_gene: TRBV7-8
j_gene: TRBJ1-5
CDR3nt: TGTGCCAGCAGCTTAGCGGAGACAGAGGCTCAGCCCCAGCATTTT
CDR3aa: CASSLAETEAQPQHF

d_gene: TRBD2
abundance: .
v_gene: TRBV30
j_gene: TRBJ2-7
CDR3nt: TGTGCCTGGAGTGGAGGGACTAGCGGACTCGAGCAGTACTTC
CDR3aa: CAWSGGTSGLEQYF

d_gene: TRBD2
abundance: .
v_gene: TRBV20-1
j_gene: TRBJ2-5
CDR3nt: TGCAGTGCTGGCGGGACTAGCGGGGGGGCTAGCCAAGAGACCCAGTACTTC
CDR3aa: CSAGGTSGGASQETQYF

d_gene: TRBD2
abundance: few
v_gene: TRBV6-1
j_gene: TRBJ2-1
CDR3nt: TGTGCCAGCAGTGTTTATAAGCGGGAGGCCTACAATGAGCAGTTCTTC
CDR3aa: CASSVYKREAYNEQFF

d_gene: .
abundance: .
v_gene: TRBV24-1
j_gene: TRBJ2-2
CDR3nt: TGTGCCACCAGTGATCCGGCTAGGGGCACCGGGGAGCTGTTTTTT
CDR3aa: CATSDPARGTGELFF

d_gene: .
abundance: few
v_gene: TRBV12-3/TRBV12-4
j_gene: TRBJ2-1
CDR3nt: TGTGCCAGCAGTTACTCCTCGACTGAGCAGTTCTTC
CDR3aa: CASSYSSTEQFF

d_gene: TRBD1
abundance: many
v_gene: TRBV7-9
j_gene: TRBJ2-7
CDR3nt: TGTGCCAGCAGCTTAGGCCGGGACAGCACCTACGAGCAGTACTTC
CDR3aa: CASSLGRDSTYEQYF

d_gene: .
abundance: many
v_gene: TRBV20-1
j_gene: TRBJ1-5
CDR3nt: TGCAGTGCTAGTCCCAGCGATAGCAATCAGCCCCAGCATTTT
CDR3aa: CSASPSDSNQPQHF

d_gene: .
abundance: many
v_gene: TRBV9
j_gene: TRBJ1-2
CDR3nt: TGTGCCAGCAGCGCAGCGGAGGACTATGGCTACACCTTC
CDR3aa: CASSAAEDYGYTF

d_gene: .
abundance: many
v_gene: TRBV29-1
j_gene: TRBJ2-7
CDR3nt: TGCAGCGTTGGCGGCGTTTCCGAGCAGTACTTC
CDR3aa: CSVGGVSEQYF

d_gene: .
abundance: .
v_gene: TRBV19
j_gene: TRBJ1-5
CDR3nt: TGTGCCAGTAGGGGAGGAGGTCAAAACAATCAGCCCCAGCATTTT
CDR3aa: CASRGGGQNNQPQHF

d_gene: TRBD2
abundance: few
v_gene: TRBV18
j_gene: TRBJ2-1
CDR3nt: TGTGCCAGCTCACCACTCCAGCCGGGACTAGCGGGAGTAAAAAATGAGCAGTTCTTC
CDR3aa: CASSPLQPGLAGVKNEQFF

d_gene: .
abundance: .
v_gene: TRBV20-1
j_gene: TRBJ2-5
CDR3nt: TGCAGTGCTAGAGATGGTCGGGGCCAGGGGACCCAGTACTTC
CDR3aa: CSARDGRGQGTQYF

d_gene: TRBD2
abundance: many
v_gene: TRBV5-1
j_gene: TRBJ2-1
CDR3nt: TGCGCCAGCAGCTTGGCTCTAGCGGGAGTTGGTGAGCAGTTCTTC
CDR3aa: CASSLALAGVGEQFF

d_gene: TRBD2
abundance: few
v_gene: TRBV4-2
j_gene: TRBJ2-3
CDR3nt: TGTGCCAGCAGCCAAGGCGGCTCGGTAGCGGGGACCACAGATACGCAGTATTTT
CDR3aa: CASSQGGSVAGTTDTQYF

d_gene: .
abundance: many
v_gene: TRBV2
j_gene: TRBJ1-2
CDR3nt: TGTGCCAGCAGTGCAGGGGCAGGCTACACCTTC
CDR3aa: CASSAGAGYTF

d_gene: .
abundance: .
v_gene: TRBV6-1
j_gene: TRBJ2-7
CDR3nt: TGTGCCAGCAGTGCGGCCCGTCATCAACCCTACGAGCAGTACTTC
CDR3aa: CASSAARHQPYEQYF

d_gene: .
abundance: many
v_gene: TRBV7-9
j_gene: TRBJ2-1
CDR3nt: TGTGCCAGCAGCCCACCCTTTTCCCTGTTCGTTATGAGTGAGCAGTTCTTC
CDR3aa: CASSPPFSLFVMSEQFF

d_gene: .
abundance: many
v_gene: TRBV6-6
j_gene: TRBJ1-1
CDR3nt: TGTGCCAGCAGTTACTCGCGACAGGCGAACACTGAAGCTTTCTTT
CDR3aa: CASSYSRQANTEAFF

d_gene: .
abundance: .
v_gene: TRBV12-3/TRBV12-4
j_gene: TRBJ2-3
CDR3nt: TGTGCCAGCAGTTTGGCCGGTGGGCGCACAGATACGCAGTATTTT
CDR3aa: CASSLAGGRTDTQYF

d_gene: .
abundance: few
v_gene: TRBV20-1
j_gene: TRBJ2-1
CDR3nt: TGCAGTGCTAGAGTCCCTAGAGGGACCATCTACAATGAGCAGTTCTTC
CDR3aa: CSARVPRGTIYNEQFF

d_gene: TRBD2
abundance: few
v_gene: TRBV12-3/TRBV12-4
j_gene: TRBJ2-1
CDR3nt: TGTGCCAGCAGCCGGGGACTAGCGTCCTACAATGAGCAGTTCTTC
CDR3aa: CASSRGLASYNEQFF

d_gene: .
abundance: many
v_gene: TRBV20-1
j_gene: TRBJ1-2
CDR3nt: TGCAGTGCTAGAGATCGGTCTTTTAACTATGGCTACACCTTC
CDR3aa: CSARDRSFNYGYTF

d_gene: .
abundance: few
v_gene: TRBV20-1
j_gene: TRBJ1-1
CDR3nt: TGCAGTGCTACGGACGACCTTAGGGGGTTTGCTTTCTTT
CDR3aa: CSATDDLRGFAFF

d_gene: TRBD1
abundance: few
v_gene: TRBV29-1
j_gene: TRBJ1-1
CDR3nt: TGCAGCGTTGAAGACATGACAGGGTTCGCTGAAGCTTTCTTT
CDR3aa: CSVEDMTGFAEAFF

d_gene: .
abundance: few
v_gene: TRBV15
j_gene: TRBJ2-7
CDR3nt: TGTGCCACCAGCAGAGCGCGTAACTACGAGCAGTACTTC
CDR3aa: CATSRARNYEQYF

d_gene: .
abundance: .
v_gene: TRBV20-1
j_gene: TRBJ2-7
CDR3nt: TGCAGTGCGGGACCTAACTCGGGGAGACTCTCCTACGAGCAGTACTTC
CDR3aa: CSAGPNSGRLSYEQYF

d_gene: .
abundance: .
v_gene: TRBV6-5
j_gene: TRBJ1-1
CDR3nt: TGTGCCAGCAGTTACTCACGGGGGCCTAACACTGAAGCTTTCTTT
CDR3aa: CASSYSRGPNTEAFF

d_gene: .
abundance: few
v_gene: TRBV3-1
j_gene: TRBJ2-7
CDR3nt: TGTGCCAGCAGCTACGGCCCGGGACGTGGGTCCTACGAGCAGTACTTC
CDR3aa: CASSYGPGRGSYEQYF

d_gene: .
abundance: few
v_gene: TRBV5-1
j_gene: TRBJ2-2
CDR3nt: TGCGCCAGCAGCTCGAACCAGGGTAACACCGGGGAGCTGTTTTTT
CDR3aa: CASSSNQGNTGELFF

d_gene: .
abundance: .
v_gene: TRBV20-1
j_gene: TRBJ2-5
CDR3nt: TGCAGTGCTTTCGGGAGCGCTGAGACCCAGTACTTC
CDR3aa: CSAFGSAETQYF

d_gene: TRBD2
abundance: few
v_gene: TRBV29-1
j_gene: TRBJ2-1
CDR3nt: TGCAGCGTTGTTCTAGCGGGGGGGGGTGAGCAGTTCTTC
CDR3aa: CSVVLAGGGEQFF

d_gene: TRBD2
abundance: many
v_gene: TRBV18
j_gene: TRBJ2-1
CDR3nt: TGTGCCAGCTCACCAGCGGGAGGGGGCGATGAGCAGTTCTTC
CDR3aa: CASSPAGGGDEQFF

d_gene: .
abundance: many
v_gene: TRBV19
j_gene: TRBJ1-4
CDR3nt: TGTGCCAGTAGTATAGATGACCGACGTAATGAAAAACTGTTTTTT
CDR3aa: CASSIDDRRNEKLFF

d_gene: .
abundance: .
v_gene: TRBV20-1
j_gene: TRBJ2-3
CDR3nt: TGCAGTGCTGGGAAAGAGGGTTCGGTAGATACGCAGTATTTT
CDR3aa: CSAGKEGSVDTQYF